The 12 T cell receptor beta chains given below trace back to one sample, sequenced in a study of blood T cell repertoires in COVID-19. Assay used: immunoSEQ multiplex PCR; TCRdb lists only in-frame clones, some missing. The sample lists more than 200,000 clones, less than 90% occurring once. The material sequenced was peripheral blood. All receptors derive from a man aged 30 to 39 with active or convalescent COVID-19.

The chain carries TRBV2 and TRBJ2-5, with TRBD2 as a possible D gene (6 bases). V was pared by 6 bases and J by 2 bases, with 13 bases between. This CDR3 contains 14 residues. The V gene's germline CDR1 is SNHLY and CDR2 FYNNEI. The CDR3 DNA is TGTGCCAGCAGGTTGACTAGTCTACAAGAGACCCAGTACTTC. It is translated as CASRLTSLQETQYF. The full variable domain, its missing parts supplied by reference TRBV2 and TRBJ2-5, is EPEVTQTPSHQVTQMGQEVILRCVPISNHLYFYWYRQILGQKVEFLVSFYNNEISEKSEIFDDQFSVERPDGSNFTLKIRSTKLEDSAMYFCASRLTSLQETQYFGPGTRLLVL.

This chain connects TRBV29-1 to TRBJ1-2, with TRBD1 as a possible D gene (6 bases). The CDR3 extends over 12 amino acids. Germline V gives CDR1 SQVTM, CDR2 ANQGSEA. V was cut by 4 bases and J by 8 bases, with 14 bases left in between. The CDR3 DNA follows: TGCAGCGTTGTACTTGGGGACACGGGCTACACCTTC. Protein product: CSVVLGDTGYTF.

The chain uses TRBV3-1 (or the pseudogene TRBV3-2) and TRBJ2-7; D is unresolved. The V gene's germline CDR1 is LGHDT and CDR2 YNNKEL (reference sequence). V was shortened by 1 base and J by 7 bases, with 11 bases between the two germline ends. CDR3 size: 13 residues. Here the CDR3 reads CASSQARNGEQYF. The CDR3 region has the DNA TGTGCCAGCAGCCAAGCTCGAAACGGGGAGCAGTACTTC.

The rearrangement joins TRBV7-3 to TRBJ1-1; D is perhaps TRBD1 (5 bases). The CDR3 runs to 14 residues. The V gene's germline CDR1 is SGHTA and CDR2 FQGTGA. The V end lost 1 base, the J end lost 1 base, and 7 bases lay between the germline ends. The CDR3 bases are TGTGCCAGCAGCTTAAGAGACAGGAACACTGAAGCTTTCTTT. It is translated as CASSLRDRNTEAFF.

The chain employs TRBV11-3 and TRBJ1-3; 7 bases are shared with TRBD1. CDR1 is SGHNT and CDR2 is YENEEA in the germline V gene. This CDR3 spans 16 amino acids. V lost 5 bases, J lost 2 bases, and 9 bases stayed unmatched. The CDR3 sequence: CASSGHGTVAGNTIYF. CDR3 nucleotides: TGTGCCAGCAGCGGCCATGGGACAGTGGCTGGAAACACCATATATTTT.

The J gene is TRBJ2-7, the V gene TRBV27; D gene unclear. The CDR3 loop spans 14 amino acids. The V gene lost 2 bases and the J gene lost 0 bases, with 8 bases spanning the gap. Per the germline V gene, CDR1 is MNHEY and CDR2 is SMNVEV (reference sequence). The CDR3 spells CASSLEENSYEQYF. Here the CDR3 DNA reads TGTGCCAGCAGTTTAGAGGAGAACTCCTACGAGCAGTACTTC.

The rearrangement uses TRBV7-9 and TRBJ2-1; TRBD1 matches at 9 bases. V lost 6 bases, J lost 7 bases, and 4 bases stayed unmatched. Per the germline V gene, CDR1 is SEHNR and CDR2 is FQNEAQ (reference sequence). CDR3 length equals 13 residues. CDR3 sequence (DNA): TGTGCCAGCAGGGGACAGGGTAGGAATGAGCAGTTCTTC. Its protein is CASRGQGRNEQFF. The full variable domain, its missing parts supplied by reference TRBV7-9 and TRBJ2-1, is DTGVSQNPRHKITKRGQNVTFRCDPISEHNRLYWYRQTLGQGPEFLTYFQNEAQLEKSRLLSDRFSAERPKGSFSTLEIQRTEQGDSAMYLCASRGQGRNEQFFGPGTRLTVL.

The chain joins TRBV5-6 to TRBJ2-3, with 9 bases matching TRBD2. The CDR3 loop spans 17 amino acids. V trimming: 4 bases; J trimming: 2 bases; junction bases outside the gene matches: 11. Per the germline V gene, CDR1 is SGHDT and CDR2 is YYEEEE. The DNA of the CDR3 is TGTGCCAGCAGCCTAACTGGACTAGCGCAGATCACAGATACGCAGTATTTT. Its protein is CASSLTGLAQITDTQYF.

This rearrangement joins TRBV23-1 to TRBJ1-5; 7 bases agree with TRBD1. TRBV23-1 is annotated as an ORF whose role is uncertain. The V and J ends lost 2 bases and 0 bases, in that order; junction bases with no gene match: 13. The CDR3 spans 19 residues. The CDR3: CASSQMGQNVIYSNQPQHF. CDR3 coding DNA: TGCGCCAGCAGTCAAATGGGACAGAACGTTATCTATAGCAATCAGCCCCAGCATTTT.

The chain has TRBV18 and TRBJ1-2; D unclear. CDR1 and CDR2 from the germline V gene are KGHSH and LQKENI. The length of the CDR3 is 17 residues. V gave up 3 bases and J gave up 2 bases, with 19 bases separating them. DNA for the CDR3: TGTGCCAGCTCACCCTCGGACTGGAGGGCAGCCAACTATGGCTACACCTTC. It translates to CASSPSDWRAANYGYTF.

V and J are TRBV19 and TRBJ2-1; TRBD2 aligns across 15 bases. The ends lost 9 bases at V and 8 bases at J; junction bases unmatched: 14. This CDR3 has 17 residues. Germline CDR1 is LNHDA and CDR2 is SQIVND (reference sequence). The CDR3 region is CASSGTSGGSIQYEQFF. CDR3 DNA: TGTGCCAGCTCCGGGACTAGCGGGGGGAGCATACAATATGAGCAGTTCTTC.

CDR3 amino acids: CAWQINTGVLFEKLFF. CDR3 coding DNA: TGTGCCTGGCAAATTAATACAGGGGTTTTATTTGAAAAACTGTTTTTT. J is TRBJ1-4 and V is TRBV30; 7 nucleotides align to TRBD1. The junction had 16 bases not matched to a gene; V was cut back by 5 bases and J by 7 bases. The CDR3 has 16 residues. Per germline, CDR1 GTSNPN and CDR2 SVGIG (reference sequence).